This T cell receptor beta chain was found in a study of blood T cell repertoires in COVID-19. Study-level background: Acute and convalescent COVID-19 specimens originated in the United States, Italy and Spain. From T cells, B-cell-depleted T cells, or PBMCs came the material, which was cDNA or gDNA.

Seattle cases were enrolled at active infection and followed longitudinally. This clone was counted a few times. The length of the CDR3 is 14 residues. CDR1 is SGHTA and CDR2 is FQGNSA in the germline V gene. Trimming removed 0 bases from V and 8 bases from J, with 13 bases in between. This table comes from immunoSEQ multiplex PCR, and its TCRdb copy is limited to in-frame clones, with some not included. The sample includes 190,000 or so clones, about 81% of them seen just once. Sequencing input: peripheral blood. The V and J genes are TRBV7-2 and TRBJ1-2; D uncertain. The receptor was derived from a woman older than 75 with COVID-19, enrolled during active disease. Written as DNA, the CDR3 is TGTGCCAGCAGCTTAGCCCTAGCGGTTGAGGGCTACACCTTC. Its translation is CASSLALAVEGYTF.